This record concerns one TCR beta chain sequence. No antigen is known for it. This entry comes from a study of cytomegalovirus exposure and HLA in healthy donors. The CDR3 is 13 amino acids. Germline values: CDR1 LNHDA, CDR2 SQIVND (reference sequence). V dropped 4 bases and J dropped 7; count of bases not matched to a gene: 6. The primer mix had 60 Vbeta and 13 Jbeta primers. Method: immunoSEQ multiplex PCR; TCRdb's copy keeps in-frame clones and lacks some. This sample has 150,000 or so clones, with 65% to 85% found just once. Overall study findings and caveats: The number of N-insertions in an Asian-associated ancestry cluster was reportedly below the approximately 690-donor mean in a later analysis.

The V and J genes are TRBV19 and TRBJ1-2; 7 bases agree with TRBD1. This sequence was found in a male donor in good health and CMV-seronegative. Input material: PBMCs. As DNA, the CDR3 is TGTGCCAGTAGTACAAACAGGGGATCTGGCTACACCTTC. This encodes CASSTNRGSGYTF.